Presented here are 22 T cell receptor beta chains from one specimen sequenced in a study of blood T cell repertoires in COVID-19. Sequenced by immunoSEQ multiplex PCR; TCRdb stores in-frame clones only, minus some. The data show approximately 94,000 clones, around four fifths seen once. The specimen was peripheral blood. These receptors were collected from a woman in her sixties or seventies with acute or convalescent COVID-19.

This clone was counted once. The chain recombines TRBV12-3 or TRBV12-4 with TRBJ2-2, with D tentatively TRBD1 (5 bases). The length of the CDR3 is 13 residues. V lost 5 bases to trimming and J lost 6 bases, with 10 bases between them. CDR3 nucleotides: TGTGCCAGCAGTCCCAGGGTCTCCGGGGAGCTGTTTTTT. Translation: CASSPRVSGELFF.

This clone was counted only a few times. CDR3 loop: CAWSPHRDSPLHF. In DNA, the CDR3 is TGTGCCTGGAGTCCCCACCGGGATTCACCCCTCCACTTT. The chain is built from TRBV30 and TRBJ1-6; D ambiguous. The germline gives CDR1 GTSNPN, CDR2 SVGIG (reference sequence). The V end lost 2 bases, the J end lost 8 bases, and 10 bases lay between the germline ends. This CDR3 has 13 amino acids.

J is TRBJ1-5 and V is TRBV19; D gene uncertain. Germline loops: CDR1 LNHDA, CDR2 SQIVND (reference sequence). CDR3 size: 13 residues. Deletions cut 10 bases from V and 4 bases from J, with 14 bases between. The CDR3 loop reads CATSGSQNQPQHF. The CDR3 bases are TGTGCCACATCGGGGAGCCAAAATCAGCCCCAGCATTTT.

This rearrangement joins TRBV4-1 to TRBJ1-1; D is unresolved. Trimming took off 8 bases at V and 0 bases at J, with 7 bases between the two ends. The CDR3 loop spans 12 amino acids. CDR1 MGHRA and CDR2 YSYEKL come from the germline V gene. CDR3 residues: CASSSMNTEAFF. As DNA, the CDR3 is TGCGCCAGCTCCTCTATGAACACTGAAGCTTTCTTT.

The rearrangement joins TRBV6-4 to TRBJ2-2; 10 bases are shared with TRBD2. The germline gives CDR1 MRHNA, CDR2 SNTAGT. Losses at the gene ends were 3 bases for V and 4 bases for J; bases not matched to a gene: 2. This CDR3 comprises 15 residues. The CDR3 reads CASSELAGFTGELFF. The CDR3 region has the DNA TGTGCCAGCAGTGAACTAGCGGGGTTCACCGGGGAGCTGTTTTTT.

The rearrangement joins TRBV10-3 to TRBJ1-6; 8 positions agree with TRBD1. Germline loops: CDR1 ENHRY, CDR2 SYGVKD. The CDR3 length is 14 residues. Trimming at V came to 7 bases and at J to 9 bases, leaving 8 bases not matched to a gene. The CDR3: CAITQGAGSSPLHF. The CDR3 DNA sequence: TGTGCCATCACCCAGGGGGCGGGAAGTTCACCCCTCCACTTT.

The chain recombines TRBV19 with TRBJ1-3, with 10 nucleotides matching TRBD1. The germline CDR1 and CDR2 sequences are LNHDA and SQIVND (reference sequence). The length of the CDR3 is 16 residues. Unmatched junction bases numbered 9, after V lost 6 bases and J lost 4 bases. The CDR3 bases are TGTGCCAGTAGACCTTCCGGGACAGGGGAGGGAAACACCATATATTTT. Protein sequence: CASRPSGTGEGNTIYF. The full variable domain, completed using reference TRBV19 and TRBJ1-3, is DGGITQSPKYLFRKEGQNVTLSCEQNLNHDAMYWYRQDPGQGLRLIYYSQIVNDFQKGDIAEGYSVSREKKESFPLTVTSAQKNPTAFYLCASRPSGTGEGNTIYFGEGSWLTVV.

The chain joins TRBV29-1 to TRBJ1-2; TRBD1 agrees at 7 bases. CDR1 is SQVTM, CDR2 ANQGSEA, per germline. The CDR3 has 12 amino acids. With 6 bases clipped from V and 6 bases from J, the junction kept 7 bases outside the gene matches. CDR3 DNA sequence: TGCAGCGTCGCCGACAGGGATGATGGCTACACCTTC. Translated: CSVADRDDGYTF.

In this sample, this clone turned up a few times. The chain carries TRBV6-5 and TRBJ1-2; 9 bases map to TRBD1. CDR1 is MNHEY, CDR2 SVGAGI, per germline. The V gene end was trimmed by 7 bases and the J gene end by 3 bases; junction bases not matched to a gene: 6. The CDR3 consists of 14 residues. CDR3 sequence: CASKQGAGDYGYTF. Written as DNA, the CDR3 is TGTGCCAGCAAACAGGGGGCCGGAGACTATGGCTACACCTTC.

The rearrangement joins TRBV4-3 to TRBJ1-4; the D gene is possibly TRBD1 (5 bases). Trimming took 3 bases from V and 5 from J, leaving 13 bases between them. The germline CDR1 and CDR2 sequences are LGHNA and YSLEER. CDR3 length equals 15 residues. This CDR3 is CASSQEEGWNEKLFF. CDR3 bases: TGCGCCAGCAGCCAGGAGGAGGGGTGGAATGAAAAACTGTTTTTT.

V and J are TRBV27 and TRBJ1-2; maybe TRBD1 (5 bases). V was cut by 8 bases and J by 0 bases, with 16 bases left in between. Germline lookup yields CDR1 MNHEY and CDR2 SMNVEV (reference sequence). The CDR3 is 15 residues long. CDR3 loop: CASGTQGSANYGYTF. The CDR3 region has the DNA TGTGCCAGCGGCACTCAGGGTTCCGCTAACTATGGCTACACCTTC.

This chain uses TRBV5-8 with TRBJ1-1, with no clear D. With 0 bases removed from V and 2 bases from J, the gap between germline ends came to 17 bases. Germline V lookup: CDR1 SGHTS, CDR2 YDEGEE. The CDR3 contains 17 residues. CDR3 amino acids: CASSLVPGQPINTEAFF. The DNA for the CDR3 is TGTGCCAGCAGCTTGGTCCCGGGTCAGCCCATCAACACTGAAGCTTTCTTT.

V usage is TRBV7-9 and J usage is TRBJ2-3, with D unresolved. Germline loops: CDR1 SEHNR, CDR2 FQNEAQ (reference sequence). The length of the CDR3 is 10 residues. Trimming shortened V by 8 bases and J by 4 bases, and 4 bases separated the two germline ends. DNA of the CDR3: TGTGCCAGCTGGCCAGATACGCAGTATTTT. As protein: CASWPDTQYF.

In its sample, this clone was seen a few times. V and J are TRBV5-8 and TRBJ1-5; D gene unclear. Per germline, CDR1 SGHTS and CDR2 YDEGEE. This CDR3 region has 13 residues. The V end was cut by 7 bases, the J end by 6 bases, with 14 bases between. In nucleotides, the CDR3 is TGTGCCAGCTCGCAGGAAATTGCTCAGCCCCAGCATTTT. Translation: CASSQEIAQPQHF.

The chain employs TRBV7-9 and TRBJ1-5, with 11 bases fitting TRBD1. In germline, CDR1 is SEHNR, CDR2 FQNEAQ (reference sequence). The junction had 5 bases not matched to a gene; V was cut back by 3 bases and J by 1 base. The CDR3 covers 17 residues. CDR3 sequence: CASSFFGQGASNQPQHF. CDR3 sequence (DNA): TGTGCCAGCAGCTTTTTCGGACAGGGGGCCAGCAATCAGCCCCAGCATTTT.

The chain uses TRBV2 and TRBJ2-7; TRBD2 matches 9 bases. The CDR3 totals 15 residues. Germline lookup yields CDR1 SNHLY and CDR2 FYNNEI. Trimming took 2 bases from V and 5 from J; bases not matched to a gene: 7. The CDR3 spells CASSEWAGGYNEQYV. DNA for the CDR3: TGTGCCAGCAGTGAATGGGCGGGGGGGTATAACGAGCAGTACGTC.

The chain recombines TRBV5-6 with TRBJ2-1; 11 bases are shared with TRBD1. Germline CDR1 reads SGHDT; CDR2 reads YYEEEE. The CDR3 consists of 17 residues. Losses at the gene ends were 1 base for V and 0 bases for J; bases not matched to a gene: 3. CDR3 region: CASSLRTGGPSYNEQFF. DNA of the CDR3: TGTGCCAGCAGCTTGAGGACAGGGGGCCCCTCCTACAATGAGCAGTTCTTC.

The V gene is TRBV12-3 or TRBV12-4, the J gene TRBJ1-1, with a weak D call TRBD1 (5 bases). V was clipped by 5 bases and J by 3 bases, with 10 bases between them. This CDR3 comprises 13 residues. The chain's CDR3 is CASSPETDTEAFF. DNA for the CDR3: TGTGCCAGCAGTCCGGAGACAGACACTGAAGCTTTCTTT.

The chain uses TRBV10-3 and TRBJ1-2; D gene unclear. V was trimmed by 3 bases and J by 5 bases, leaving 7 bases between them. Germline lookup yields CDR1 ENHRY and CDR2 SYGVKD. This CDR3 is built from 12 residues. The CDR3 region is CAISDIRYGYTF. In DNA, the CDR3 is TGTGCCATCAGTGATATTCGTTATGGCTACACCTTC.

The chain carries TRBV6-6 and TRBJ1-5, with 11 nucleotides matching TRBD1. J was trimmed by 5 bases and V by 5 bases; bases with no gene match: 11. CDR1 is MNHNY and CDR2 is SVGAGI in the germline V gene (reference sequence). This CDR3 has 17 residues. This CDR3 is CASSRIPRTGGHQPQHF. CDR3 DNA sequence: TGTGCCAGCAGTCGAATACCCCGGACAGGGGGCCATCAGCCCCAGCATTTT.

The DNA for the CDR3 is TGTGCCAGCAGCGGTAGGGGGAATGAGCAGTTCTTC. This codes for CASSGRGNEQFF. The rearrangement links TRBV11-1 to TRBJ2-1; possibly TRBD1 for D (6 bases). Germline CDR1 is SGHAT and CDR2 is FQDESV (reference sequence). V lost 5 bases to trimming and J lost 7 bases, with 9 bases between them. This CDR3 contains 12 residues. The full variable domain, with the rest looked up from reference TRBV11-1 and TRBJ2-1, is EAEVAQSPRYKITEKSQAVAFWCDPISGHATLYWYRQILGQGPELLVQFQDESVVDDSQLPKDRFSAERLKGVDSTLKIQPAELGDSAMYLCASSGRGNEQFFGPGTRLTVL.

This rearrangement joins TRBV23-1 to TRBJ2-1; D is undetermined. TRBV23-1 is an open reading frame, and its role is uncertain. Trimming removed 8 bases at V and 0 bases at J, with 5 bases between. This CDR3 is built from 12 residues. The CDR3 nucleotides read TGCGCCAGCCCAGACTCCTACAATGAGCAGTTCTTC. Translation: CASPDSYNEQFF.